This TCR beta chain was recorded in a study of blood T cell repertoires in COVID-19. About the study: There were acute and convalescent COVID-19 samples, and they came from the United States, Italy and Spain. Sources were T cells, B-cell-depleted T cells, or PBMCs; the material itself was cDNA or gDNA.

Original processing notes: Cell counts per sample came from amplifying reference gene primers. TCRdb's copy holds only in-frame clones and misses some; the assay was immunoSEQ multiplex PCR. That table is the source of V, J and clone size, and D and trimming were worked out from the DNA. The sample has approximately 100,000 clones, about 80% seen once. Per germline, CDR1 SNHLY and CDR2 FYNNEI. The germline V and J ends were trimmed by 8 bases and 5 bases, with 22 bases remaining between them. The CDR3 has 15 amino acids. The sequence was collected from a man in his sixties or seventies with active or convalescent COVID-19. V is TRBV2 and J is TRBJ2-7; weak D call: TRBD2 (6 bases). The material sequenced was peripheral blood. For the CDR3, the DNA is TGTGCCAGCGAGCAACCCGGGACTCAACACCACGAGCAGTACTTC. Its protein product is CASEQPGTQHHEQYF.